This T cell receptor beta chain was sequenced for a study of early T cells in non-severe SARS-CoV-2 infection. For the study at large: It was bulk RNA from unsorted whole blood that was sequenced, and the chains were unpaired.

This clonotype was recorded a few times. The CDR3 loop spans 13 amino acids. From germline, CDR1 is SEHNR and CDR2 FQNEAQ (reference sequence). V gave up 4 bases and J gave up 4 bases, with 10 bases separating them. In the library, individual cDNA molecules carried attached unique molecular identifiers. From the 5' RACE reads, TCRdb called clonotypes with MiXCR, one entry per CDR3 protein. The sample shows some 28,000 distinct CDR3 sequences, 4.6% of them seen only once. The chain is built from TRBV7-9 and TRBJ2-5, with a weak D call TRBD1 (6 bases). This clonotype was sampled from an adult who was a healthcare worker with PCR-confirmed SARS-CoV-2 infection or an uninfected control (not recorded which). Sequencing input: whole blood. The CDR3 sequence is CASSSQQGETQYF. DNA of the CDR3: TGTGCCAGCAGCTCCCAACAGGGAGAGACCCAGTACTTC. The full variable domain, rest sourced from reference TRBV7-9 and TRBJ2-5, is DTGVSQNPRHKITKRGQNVTFRCDPISEHNRLYWYRQTLGQGPEFLTYFQNEAQLEKSRLLSDRFSAERPKGSFSTLEIQRTEQGDSAMYLCASSSQQGETQYFGPGTRLLVL.